Listed below are T cell receptor beta chains from one sample, sequenced in a study of identical twins' blood T cells. TCRdb redid the calling of the 5' RACE reads with MiXCR, one entry per CDR3 protein. This table has 300,000 to 400,000 distinct CDR3 sequences, more than 25% appearing once. Input material: PBMCs. These receptors all stem from a woman aged 18-49 years in good health. Each CDR3 is given with its conserved first and last residue.

j_call: TRBJ2-2; v_call: TRBV3-1; cdr3_aa: CASSPWTSGAELFF
j_call: TRBJ2-3; v_call: TRBV28; cdr3_aa: CASRGRNRADTQYF
j_call: TRBJ2-3; v_call: TRBV6-5; cdr3_aa: CASSRLLAGGADTQYF
j_call: TRBJ1-1; v_call: TRBV25-1; cdr3_aa: CASRTQGVNTEAFF
j_call: TRBJ2-5; v_call: TRBV20-1; cdr3_aa: CSASANQEAQYF
j_call: TRBJ2-3; v_call: TRBV11-2; cdr3_aa: CASSLDHTDTQYF
j_call: TRBJ2-1; v_call: TRBV18; cdr3_aa: CASSPTTYRFHEQFF
j_call: TRBJ2-1; v_call: TRBV6-5; cdr3_aa: CASSYSGLVNEQFF
j_call: TRBJ2-7; v_call: TRBV6-6; cdr3_aa: CASSYRGYEQYF
j_call: TRBJ2-2; v_call: TRBV7-6; cdr3_aa: CASSNPTENTGELFF
j_call: TRBJ1-1; v_call: TRBV6-6; cdr3_aa: CASIYDGVGNTEAFF
j_call: TRBJ1-1; v_call: TRBV3-1; cdr3_aa: CASSQERRKGEAFF
j_call: TRBJ2-3; v_call: TRBV7-2; cdr3_aa: CASSPLGRGGNTQYF
j_call: TRBJ2-1; v_call: TRBV5-1; cdr3_aa: CASSHGNEQFF
j_call: TRBJ2-7; v_call: TRBV20-1; cdr3_aa: CSARYGGLTYEQYF
j_call: TRBJ2-1; v_call: TRBV5-1; cdr3_aa: CASSLFDMTSYNEQFF
j_call: TRBJ2-3; v_call: TRBV20-1; cdr3_aa: CSASRESLTDTQYF
j_call: TRBJ2-1; v_call: TRBV29-1; cdr3_aa: CSVDSGVGRNNEQFF